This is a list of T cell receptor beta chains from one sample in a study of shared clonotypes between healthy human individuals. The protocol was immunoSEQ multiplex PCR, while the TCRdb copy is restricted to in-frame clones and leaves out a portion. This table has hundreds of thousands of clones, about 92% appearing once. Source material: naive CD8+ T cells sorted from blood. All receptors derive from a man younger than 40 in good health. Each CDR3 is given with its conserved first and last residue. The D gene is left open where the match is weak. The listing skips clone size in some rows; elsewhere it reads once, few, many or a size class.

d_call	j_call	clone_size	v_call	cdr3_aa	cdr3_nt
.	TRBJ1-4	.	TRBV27	CASSARYGQENEKLFF	TGTGCCAGCAGTGCTCGGTATGGGCAGGAAAATGAAAAACTGTTTTTT
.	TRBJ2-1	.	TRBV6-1	CASSDWGYPGNEQFF	TGTGCCAGCAGTGATTGGGGGTACCCGGGGAATGAGCAGTTCTTC
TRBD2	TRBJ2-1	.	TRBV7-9	CASSLGTSPISYNEQFF	TGTGCCAGCAGCTTAGGGACTAGCCCGATCTCCTACAATGAGCAGTTCTTC
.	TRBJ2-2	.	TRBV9	CASSVAKVSGELFF	TGTGCCAGCAGCGTAGCTAAGGTTTCCGGGGAGCTGTTTTTT
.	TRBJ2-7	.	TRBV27	CASSTWGSYEQYF	TGTGCCAGCAGCACGTGGGGGTCCTACGAGCAGTACTTC
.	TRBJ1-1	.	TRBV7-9	CASSPVGGNTEAFF	TGTGCCAGCAGCCCTGTCGGGGGGAACACTGAAGCTTTCTTT
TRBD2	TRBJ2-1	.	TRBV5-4	CASSRTSGIGEQFF	TGTGCCAGCAGCCGGACTAGCGGGATAGGTGAGCAGTTCTTC
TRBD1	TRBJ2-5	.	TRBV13	CASSPPTGEATQYF	TGTGCCAGCAGCCCTCCCACAGGGGAAGCGACCCAGTACTTC
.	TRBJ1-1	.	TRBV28	CASSLVPGQGYTEAFF	TGTGCCAGCAGTTTAGTACCGGGCCAGGGATACACTGAAGCTTTCTTT
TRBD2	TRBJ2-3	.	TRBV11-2	CASSGLADQASTDTQYF	TGTGCCAGCAGCGGACTAGCGGACCAAGCTAGCACAGATACGCAGTATTTT
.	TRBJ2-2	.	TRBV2	CASSVQDTAIGPGELFF	TGTGCCAGCAGTGTACAGGATACGGCGATCGGGCCCGGGGAGCTGTTTTTT
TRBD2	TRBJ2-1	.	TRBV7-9	CASSVGTSALYNEQFF	TGTGCCAGCAGCGTCGGGACTAGCGCCCTATACAATGAGCAGTTCTTC
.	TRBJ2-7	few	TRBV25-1	CASSEPGNEQYF	TGTGCCAGCAGTGAGCCGGGAAACGAGCAGTACTTC
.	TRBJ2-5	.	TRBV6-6	CASGGLRDTTTQYF	TGTGCCAGCGGAGGCCTGAGGGACACCACCACCCAGTACTTC
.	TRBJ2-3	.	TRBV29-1	CSVATSSDTQYF	TGCAGCGTTGCTACTAGTTCAGATACGCAGTATTTT
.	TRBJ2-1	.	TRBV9	CASSPQTGREEQFF	TGTGCCAGCAGCCCACAGACTGGACGGGAAGAGCAGTTCTTC
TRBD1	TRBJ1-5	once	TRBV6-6	CASRSGTGNQPQHF	TGTGCCAGCAGGTCCGGGACAGGGAATCAGCCCCAGCATTTT
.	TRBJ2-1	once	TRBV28	CASRSRQSSYNEQFF	TGTGCCAGCAGGTCTCGACAGAGCTCCTACAATGAGCAGTTCTTC
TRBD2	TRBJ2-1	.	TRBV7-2	CASSLTGTSGIHEQFF	TGTGCCAGCAGCTTGACCGGGACTAGCGGGATCCATGAGCAGTTCTTC
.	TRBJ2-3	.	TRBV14	CASSQIRASTDTQYF	TGTGCCAGCAGCCAAATCAGAGCGAGCACAGATACGCAGTATTTT
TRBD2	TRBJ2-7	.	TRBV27	CASSWGGRAHEQYF	TGTGCCAGCAGTTGGGGGGGGAGGGCCCACGAGCAGTACTTC
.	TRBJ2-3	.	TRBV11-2	CASRSPDTQYF	TGTGCCAGCAGATCCCCAGATACGCAGTATTTT
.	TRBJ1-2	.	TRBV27	CASSLSGDGYTF	TGTGCCAGCAGTTTATCAGGGGATGGCTACACCTTC
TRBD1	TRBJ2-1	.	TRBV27	CASSLGTGSNNEQFF	TGTGCCAGCAGTTTAGGGACAGGGAGTAACAATGAGCAGTTCTTC
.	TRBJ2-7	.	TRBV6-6	CASSSAYRESSYEQYF	TGTGCCAGCAGTTCCGCTTACAGGGAGAGCTCCTACGAGCAGTACTTC
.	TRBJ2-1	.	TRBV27	CASSPRLGNNEQFF	TGTGCCAGCAGTCCGCGACTAGGCAACAATGAGCAGTTCTTC
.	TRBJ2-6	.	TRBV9	CASGSGANVLTF	TGTGCCAGCGGCTCTGGGGCCAACGTCCTGACTTTC
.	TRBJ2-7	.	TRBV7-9	CASTSAEVGYEQYF	TGTGCCAGCACTTCGGCTGAGGTGGGCTACGAGCAGTACTTC
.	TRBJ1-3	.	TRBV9	CASSAGSGNTIYF	TGTGCCAGCAGCGCGGGGTCGGGAAACACCATATATTTT
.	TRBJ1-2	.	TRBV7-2	CASSLVSVRLEHYGYTF	TGTGCCAGCAGCTTAGTTTCGGTTCGCCTAGAACACTATGGCTACACCTTC